This T cell receptor beta chain was obtained from a study of cytotoxic CD8 clonotypes in ibrutinib-treated CLL (TCRdb year 2021). For the study in its entirety: The cohort was composed of some twelve relapsed/refractory and around 15 treatment-naive patients; IGHV unmutated status was identified in fewer than 18 patients. Responses were partial in some 24 patients and complete in 2; after median 68 months follow-up, around 14 stayed in remission and some twelve progressed. Cryopreserved peripheral blood mononuclear cells were obtained prior to treatment, at the time of response, and at either disease progression or sustained remission. Response samples were obtained after a median of around eleven months of treatment, with a range of about 6 to 36 months. An average of 255,043 productive templates and some 100,000 productive rearrangements was obtained per sample. Of the 90 or so participants in the trial, about 26 had longitudinal samples available. All remission and progressive disease samples were collected while patients were still receiving ibrutinib.

Comment on this clone: Its antigen has not been determined. Per-nucleotide qualities are absent, and no much larger clonotype sits a single base away.

Here V drops 5 bases and J drops 2 bases, and the junction holds 10 bases not matched to any gene. CDR1 and CDR2 (LNHDA, SQIVND) derive from the germline V gene (reference sequence). From the cysteine through the phenylalanine, the CDR3 covers 16 amino acids. The sequence is cut down to CDR3 DNA, 48 bases in frame from base 1. The goal of deep resolution MiSeq sequencing was a depth between 1 in 1 million and 1 in 200,000 T cells, and coverage averaged 10x per clonotype. TCR beta libraries were generated with the immunoSEQ hsTCRB Kit. In the original analysis: Data were analyzed with ImmunoSEQ Data Assistant and ImmunoSEQ Analyzer, with V, D and J genes assigned per IMGT definitions. Clonality, which ranges from 0 to 1, was calculated by subtracting the normalized Shannon entropy of productive rearrangement frequencies from one. Public clonotype analysis was restricted to overrepresented clonotypes comprising at least 0.05% of each patient's repertoire. Repertoires from 10 to 15 age-matched healthy donors in immuneACCESS were used as clonality controls. The immuneACCESS repertoire file appears here via TCRdb, limited to in-frame rearrangements. These files lack a portion of the clones; in checked studies, under half of the deficit traces to unresolved V genes, and the cause of the others is not known. The D gene and trimming were derived from the DNA, and the V and J assignments and clone size from that table. Counted in this sample were 35,000 to 45,000 clones; more than 60% of them appeared once. Less than 15% of the sample comes from the top ten.

Findings and caveats that apply to the study as a whole: Sampling times were not matched between patients in sustained remission and patients whose disease was progressing, and lymph node repertoires were not examined. Public clonotypes were rare and either shrank or stayed stable during treatment, and the rise in clonality at ibrutinib response reflected expansion of private clonotypes. Clonality rose at ibrutinib response, remained stable during sustained remission, and dropped back toward baseline at progression. Baseline clonality was found to be higher than that of age-matched healthy donors and was strongly correlated with circulating CD8+ T-cell counts.

This specimen's time point label, per the study, means: about eleven months on ibrutinib. Roughly 2.2 micrograms of genomic DNA were extracted from cryopreserved PBMCs for TCR beta library preparation. Longitudinal blood samples from CLL patients on ibrutinib monotherapy underwent high-throughput TCR beta sequencing. The patients took part in an open-label, single-center phase 2 trial of ibrutinib monotherapy. The V and J segments used are TRBV19 and TRBJ2-3, and 7 junction bases match TRBD2. This clonotype was sampled from a human donor with chronic lymphocytic leukemia. The sample here was PBMCs, taken after 12 months of ibrutinib treatment. CDR3 loop: CASSPLARGNTDTQYF. The base sequence is TGTGCCAGTAGTCCTCTAGCGCGGGGGAACACAGATACGCAGTATTTT.